The sample holds many counts of the clone carrying this T cell receptor (beta chain). The antigen remains unidentified. The library tagged each cDNA molecule with unique molecular identifiers. MiXCR, applied by TCRdb to the RACE reads, yields one record per CDR3 protein. The sample has approximately 90,000 distinct CDR3 sequences; about 8% are singletons. The V end was cut by 0 bases, the J end by 7 bases, with 12 bases between. CDR3 length: 14 amino acids. Germline V gives CDR1 SGHVS, CDR2 FQNEAQ. The sample belongs to a study of human T cells and chemical hapten exposure. Study-level findings and limits: Donors were affected by alopecia, so their immune reaction might vary from that of healthy individuals. Expanded TCRs produced significantly more large CDR3 similarity clusters than controls did.

Described time point: pre-sensitization, week 0. Specified treatment: therapeutic diphenylcyclopropenone sensitization with weekly scalp DPC. The sequencing used whole blood, collected in connection with sensitization to the hapten diphenylcyclopropenone (DPC). J is TRBJ1-1 and V is TRBV7-8; D unclear. This receptor was obtained from a man in his forties or fifties with alopecia areata. Some clones in this sample may be carry-over from other donors' samples. As DNA, the CDR3 is TGTGCCAGCAGCTTAGCGCTCCATAAACGTGAAGCTTTCTTT. Protein product: CASSLALHKREAFF.